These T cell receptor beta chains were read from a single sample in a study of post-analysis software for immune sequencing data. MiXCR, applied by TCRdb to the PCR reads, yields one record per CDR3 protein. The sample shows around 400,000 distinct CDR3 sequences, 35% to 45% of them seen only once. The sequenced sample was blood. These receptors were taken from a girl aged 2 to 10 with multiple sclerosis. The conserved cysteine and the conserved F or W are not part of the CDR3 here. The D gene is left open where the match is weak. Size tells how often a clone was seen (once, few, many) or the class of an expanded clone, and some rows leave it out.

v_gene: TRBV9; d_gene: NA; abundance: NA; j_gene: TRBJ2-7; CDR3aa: ASSVGGGYSYEQY
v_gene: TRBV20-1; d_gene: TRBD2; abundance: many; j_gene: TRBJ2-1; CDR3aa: SARVSRSGGTAYSYNEQF
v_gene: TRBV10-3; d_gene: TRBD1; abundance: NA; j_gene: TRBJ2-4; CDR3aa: AISATGQKNIQY
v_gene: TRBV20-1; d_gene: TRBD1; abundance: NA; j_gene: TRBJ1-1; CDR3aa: SARVPGGGTEAF
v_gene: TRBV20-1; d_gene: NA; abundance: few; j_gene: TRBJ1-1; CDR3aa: SAIRRWDTEAF
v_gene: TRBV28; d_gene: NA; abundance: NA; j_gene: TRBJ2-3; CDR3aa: ASSVGGGRTDTQY
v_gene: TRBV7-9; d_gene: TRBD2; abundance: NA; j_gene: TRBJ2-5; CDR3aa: ASSPAGEETQY
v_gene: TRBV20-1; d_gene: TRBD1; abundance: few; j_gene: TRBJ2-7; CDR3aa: SGGGQGLYEQY
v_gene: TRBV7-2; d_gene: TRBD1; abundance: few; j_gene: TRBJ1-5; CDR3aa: ASSSDRGQPQH
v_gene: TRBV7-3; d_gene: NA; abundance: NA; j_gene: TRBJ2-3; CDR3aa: ASSPLWGPTDTQY
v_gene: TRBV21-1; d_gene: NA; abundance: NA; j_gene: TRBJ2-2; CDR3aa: PHSLTGELF
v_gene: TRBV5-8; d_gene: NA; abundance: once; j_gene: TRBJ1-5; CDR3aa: ASSLGLLSNQPQH
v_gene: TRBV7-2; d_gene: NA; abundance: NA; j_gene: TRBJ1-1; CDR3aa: ASSLSFEAF
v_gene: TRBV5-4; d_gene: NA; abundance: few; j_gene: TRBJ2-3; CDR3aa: ASSQATSTDTQY
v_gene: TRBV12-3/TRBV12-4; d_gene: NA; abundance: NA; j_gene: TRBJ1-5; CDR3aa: ASSFSSQPQH
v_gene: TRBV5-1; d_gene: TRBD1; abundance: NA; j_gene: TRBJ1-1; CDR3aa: ASSGNRGNTEAF
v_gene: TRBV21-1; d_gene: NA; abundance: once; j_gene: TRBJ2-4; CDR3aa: ASSNRLAAQTSLAKNIQY
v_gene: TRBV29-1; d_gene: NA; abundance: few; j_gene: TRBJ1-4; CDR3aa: SVGGGKPNEKLF
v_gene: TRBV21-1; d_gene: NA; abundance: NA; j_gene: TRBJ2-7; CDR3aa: ASSKALLRPYEQY
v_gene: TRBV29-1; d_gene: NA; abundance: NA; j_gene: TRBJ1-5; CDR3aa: SVAASNSNQPQH
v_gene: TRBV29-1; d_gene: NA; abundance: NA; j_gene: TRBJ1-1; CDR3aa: SVDRTGNTEAF
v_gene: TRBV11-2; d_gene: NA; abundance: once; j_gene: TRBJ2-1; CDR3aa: ASSTNWISPYNEQF
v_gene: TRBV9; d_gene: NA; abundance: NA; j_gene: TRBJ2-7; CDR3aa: ASSVGQHEQY
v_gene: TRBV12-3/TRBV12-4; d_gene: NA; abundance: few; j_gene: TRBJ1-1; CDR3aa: ASSHSGEAF
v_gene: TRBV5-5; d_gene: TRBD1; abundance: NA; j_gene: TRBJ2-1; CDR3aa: ASSWTGESSYNEQF
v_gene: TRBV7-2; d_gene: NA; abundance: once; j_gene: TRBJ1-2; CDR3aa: ASSTRRTPGNYGYT
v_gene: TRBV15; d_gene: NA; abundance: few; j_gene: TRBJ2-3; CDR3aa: ATSRRATSTDTQY
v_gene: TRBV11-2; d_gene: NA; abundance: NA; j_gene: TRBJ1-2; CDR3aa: ASSLGMGGYT
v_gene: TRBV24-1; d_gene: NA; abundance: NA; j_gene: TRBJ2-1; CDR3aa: ATSERTNEQF
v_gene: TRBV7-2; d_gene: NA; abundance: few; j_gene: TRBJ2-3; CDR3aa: ASSPLGHSRDTQY
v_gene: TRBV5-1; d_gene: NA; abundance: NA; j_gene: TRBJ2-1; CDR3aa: ASSRTTGVGYNEQF
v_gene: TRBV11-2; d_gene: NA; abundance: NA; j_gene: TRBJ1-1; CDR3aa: ASSGDWTDLEAF
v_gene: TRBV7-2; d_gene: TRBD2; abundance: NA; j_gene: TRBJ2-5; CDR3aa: ASNGRASGPQETQY
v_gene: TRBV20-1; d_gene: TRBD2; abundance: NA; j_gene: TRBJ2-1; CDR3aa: SARGRGLAGEEQF
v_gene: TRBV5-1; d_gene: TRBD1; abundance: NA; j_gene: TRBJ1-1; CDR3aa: ASSLRQGLNTEAF
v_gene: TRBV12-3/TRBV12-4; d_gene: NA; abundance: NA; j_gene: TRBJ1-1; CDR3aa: ASSPLHMDTEAF
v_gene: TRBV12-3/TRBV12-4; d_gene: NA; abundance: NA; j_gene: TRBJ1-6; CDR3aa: ASSSGGANSPLH
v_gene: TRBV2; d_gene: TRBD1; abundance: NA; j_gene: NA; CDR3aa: ASSEIGPTSTGDGYEQY
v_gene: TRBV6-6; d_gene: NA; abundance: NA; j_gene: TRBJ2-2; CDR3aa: ASSYGPNTGELF
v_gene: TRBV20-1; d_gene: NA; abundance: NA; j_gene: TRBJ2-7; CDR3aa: SARDVAYEQY
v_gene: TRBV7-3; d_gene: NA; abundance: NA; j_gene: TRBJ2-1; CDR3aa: ASSLEGFYNEQF
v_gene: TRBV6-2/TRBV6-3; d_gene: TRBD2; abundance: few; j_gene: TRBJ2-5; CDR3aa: ASSPGLAALRRETQY
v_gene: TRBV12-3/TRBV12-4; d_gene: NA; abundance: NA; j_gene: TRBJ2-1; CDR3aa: ASSWIALSSYNEQF
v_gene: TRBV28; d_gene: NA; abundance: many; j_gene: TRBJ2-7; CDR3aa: ASRYGSYEQY
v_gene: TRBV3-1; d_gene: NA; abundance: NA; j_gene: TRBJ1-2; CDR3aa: ASSQDLLGYT
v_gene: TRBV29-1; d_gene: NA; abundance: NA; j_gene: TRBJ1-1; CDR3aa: SATKTGTTEAF
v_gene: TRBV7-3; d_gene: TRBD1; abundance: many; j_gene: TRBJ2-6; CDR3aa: ASSLTGTGTGANVLT